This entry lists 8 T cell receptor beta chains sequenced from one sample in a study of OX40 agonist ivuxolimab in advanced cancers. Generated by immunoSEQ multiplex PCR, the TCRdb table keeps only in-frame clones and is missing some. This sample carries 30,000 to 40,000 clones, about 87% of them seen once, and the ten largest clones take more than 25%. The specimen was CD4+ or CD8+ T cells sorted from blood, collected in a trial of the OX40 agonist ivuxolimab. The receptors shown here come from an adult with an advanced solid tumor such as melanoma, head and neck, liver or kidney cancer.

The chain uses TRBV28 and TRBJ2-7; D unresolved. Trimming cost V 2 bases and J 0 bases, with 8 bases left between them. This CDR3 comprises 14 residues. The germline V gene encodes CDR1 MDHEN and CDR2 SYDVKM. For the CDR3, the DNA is TGTGCCAGCAGTTTACACCAACTCTCCTACGAGCAGTACTTC. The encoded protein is CASSLHQLSYEQYF.

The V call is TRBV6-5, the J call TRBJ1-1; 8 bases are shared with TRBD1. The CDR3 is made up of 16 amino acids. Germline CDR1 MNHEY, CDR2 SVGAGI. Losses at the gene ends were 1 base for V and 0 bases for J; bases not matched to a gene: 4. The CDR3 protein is CASSYWAGGMNTEAFF. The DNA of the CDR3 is TGTGCCAGCAGTTACTGGGCAGGGGGCATGAACACTGAAGCTTTCTTT.

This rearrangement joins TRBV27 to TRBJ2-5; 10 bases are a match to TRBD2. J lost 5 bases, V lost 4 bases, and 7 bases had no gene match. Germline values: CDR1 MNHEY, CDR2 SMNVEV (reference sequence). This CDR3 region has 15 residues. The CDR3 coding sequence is TGTGCCAGCAGTTATCTAGCGGGAGCAGGGGAGACCCAGTACTTC. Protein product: CASSYLAGAGETQYF.

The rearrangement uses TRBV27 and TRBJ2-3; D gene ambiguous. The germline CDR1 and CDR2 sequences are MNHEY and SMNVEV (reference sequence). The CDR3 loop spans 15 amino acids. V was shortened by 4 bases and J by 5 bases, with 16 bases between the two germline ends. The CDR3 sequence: CASSSLPLQRDTQYF. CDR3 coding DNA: TGTGCCAGCAGTTCACTCCCACTACAGCGAGATACGCAGTATTTT.

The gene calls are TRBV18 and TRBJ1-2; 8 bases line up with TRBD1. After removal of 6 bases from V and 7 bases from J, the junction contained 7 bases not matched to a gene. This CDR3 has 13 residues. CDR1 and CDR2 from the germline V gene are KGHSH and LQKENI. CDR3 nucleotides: TGTGCCAGCTCTCGACAGGGGTCGGGTGGCTACACCTTC. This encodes CASSRQGSGGYTF. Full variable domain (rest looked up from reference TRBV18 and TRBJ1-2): NAGVMQNPRHLVRRRGQEARLRCSPMKGHSHVYWYRQLPEEGLKFMVYLQKENIIDESGMPKERFSAEFPKEGPSILRIQQVVRGDSAAYFCASSRQGSGGYTFGSGTRLTVV.

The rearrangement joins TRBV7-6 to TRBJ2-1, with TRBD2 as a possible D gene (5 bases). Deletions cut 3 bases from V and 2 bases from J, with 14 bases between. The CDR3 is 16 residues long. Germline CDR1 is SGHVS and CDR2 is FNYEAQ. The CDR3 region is CASSFISGNAYNEQFF. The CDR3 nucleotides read TGTGCCAGCAGCTTTATAAGCGGAAATGCCTACAATGAGCAGTTCTTC.

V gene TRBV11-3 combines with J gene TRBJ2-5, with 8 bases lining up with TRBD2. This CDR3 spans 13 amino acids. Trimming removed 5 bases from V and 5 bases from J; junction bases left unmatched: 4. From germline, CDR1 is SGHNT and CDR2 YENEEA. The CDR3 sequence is CASSPGGGETQYF. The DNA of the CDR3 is TGTGCCAGCAGCCCGGGAGGGGGGGAGACCCAGTACTTC. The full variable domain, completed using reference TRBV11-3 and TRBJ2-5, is EAGVVQSPRYKIIEKKQPVAFWCNPISGHNTLYWYLQNLGQGPELLIRYENEEAVDDSQLPKDRFSAERLKGVDSTLKIQPAELGDSAVYLCASSPGGGETQYFGPGTRLLVL.

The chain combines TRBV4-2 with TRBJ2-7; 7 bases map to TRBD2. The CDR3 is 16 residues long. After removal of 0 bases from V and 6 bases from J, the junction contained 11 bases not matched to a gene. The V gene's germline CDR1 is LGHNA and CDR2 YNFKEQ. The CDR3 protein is CASSQEGMWGGREQYF. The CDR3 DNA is TGTGCCAGCAGCCAAGAGGGAATGTGGGGAGGGCGCGAGCAGTACTTC.